This TCR beta chain came from a study of blood T cell repertoires in COVID-19 (dated by TCRdb to between 2020 and 2021). Notes on the research overall: Samples covering the acute and convalescent phases of COVID-19 were provided by collaborators in the United States, Italy and Spain. The material from the prospective study consisted of cDNA or gDNA derived from T cells, B-cell-depleted T cells, or PBMCs. The dataset comprised deeply sampled blood TCRbeta repertoires from subjects exposed to, actively infected with, or recovered from COVID-19. The repertoires were released in a freely available public database meant as a resource for research on the immune response to SARS-CoV-2. The samples were drawn from the first 160 participants of the ongoing ImmuneRACE study and from 950 to 1,500 subjects provided by 6 global collaborators. Sample metadata almost always included a de-identified subject ID, COVID-19 status, age in years and sex. Where available, HLA class I and class II types were obtained from metadata supplied by the sample provider rather than from assay-based typing. General study outcomes and caveats: The quantity of clinical and demographic metadata differed by source and by participant and was supplied without curation.

At one collaborating source in Seattle, patients were enrolled during active infection and were followed longitudinally through the course of disease. Whole blood was collected in K2EDTA tubes by collaborating institutions according to the institutions' own protocols. Collaborator samples were shipped for TCRbeta analysis as frozen whole blood, isolated PBMCs, or DNA extracted from either sample type. This clone was found once. The antigen this receptor binds is unknown. Per-nucleotide qualities are absent, and no much larger clonotype sits a single base away. The V end gives up 3 bases and the J end 5 bases, leaving 11 bases in the junction not matched to a gene. Taken from the germline V gene, the CDR1 and CDR2 loops are KGHSH and LQKENI. Measured from the cysteine to the phenylalanine, the CDR3 is 17 residues long. Only CDR3 DNA is held: 51 bases, read in frame from base 1. TCRbeta CDR3 regions were amplified from genomic DNA by means of the immunoSEQ Assay, a bias-controlled multiplex PCR. The published analysis was carried out like this. Within the assay, amplification of reference gene primers was used to estimate how many nucleated cells each sample contained. Sequence reads were collapsed and filtered to measure the absolute abundance of every unique TCRbeta CDR3 rearrangement. For each sample, productive Simpson clonality was calculated as the square root of Simpson's diversity index over productive rearrangements. TCRdb retrieved this table from immuneACCESS and kept in-frame rearrangements only. Not all clones are present; in checked studies, unresolved V genes account for under half, and no reason is known for the remainder. The V and J calls and the clone size are those of that table, but D and trimming were determined from the DNA. Across this sample there are some 300,000 clones, with more than 80% seen only once. The ten largest clonotypes hold roughly 5.9% of the sample.

This clonotype was obtained from a woman aged 45-60 years with COVID-19, enrolled during active disease. In this chain, TRBV18 is recombined with TRBJ2-7; 12 middle bases align to TRBD1. Material for sequencing was peripheral blood. This receptor carries the CDR3 CASSPSIPGTGGHEQYF. Read as DNA, the sequence is TGTGCCAGCTCACCCTCGATCCCCGGGACAGGGGGCCACGAGCAGTACTTC.